This TCR beta chain came from a study of OX40 agonist ivuxolimab in advanced cancers. For the study at large: The patients received ivuxolimab by intravenous route every 2 weeks at 0.01 to 10 mg/kg. The eligibility criteria allowed prior anti-PD-1, anti-PD-L1 or anti-CTLA-4 therapy, and about 40% had some. Whole-study findings and limits: Blood T cells, both CD4+ and CD8+, expanded clonally by week 6 at 0.1 to 3.0 mg/kg.

In the case of this clone: Its antigen is not known.

From germline, CDR1 is SGHRS and CDR2 YFSETQ. V was pared by 4 bases and J by 9 bases, with 18 bases of the junction left unmatched. The CDR3 runs 16 residues. Here immunoSEQ multiplex PCR was the method, and the copy in TCRdb shows in-frame clones only, minus some. The repertoire includes approximately 58,000 clones, more than 80% of them detected once, and 0.75% to 0.8% sits in the top ten. The sample in question was CD4+ or CD8+ T cells sorted from blood, obtained in a trial of the OX40 agonist ivuxolimab. The chain links TRBV5-1 to TRBJ2-7, with TRBD1 matching 8 bases. This receptor was taken from an adult with an advanced solid tumor such as melanoma, head and neck, liver or kidney cancer. The CDR3 nucleotides read TGCGCCAGCAGCAACGACAGGGGCTCAAGGGCTGTAGGGCAGTACTTC. Protein: CASSNDRGSRAVGQYF.